Sequencing of this T cell receptor (beta chain) was carried out in a study of vaccination and CD4 T cells after COVID-19. Comment on this clonotype: The antigen is not known.

Sequencing of the DNA from cultured CD4+ T cells was carried out with the Oncomine TCR Beta short-read assay. In TCRdb, the PCR reads were re-called with MiXCR into one record per CDR3 protein. Counted here are about 13,000 distinct CDR3 sequences, approximately 57% occurring once; the ten biggest clones make up over 13%. The treatment was: approximately nine-day PBMC culture with coronavirus spike peptide pools or control peptides (ViraFEST assay). The source of this sequence is a human donor who had recovered from COVID-19. Sequenced input: CD4+ T cells from blood, cultured in vitro.

For the CDR3, the DNA is TGTGCCAGCTCACCGAGCGGGGGGGACTCCTACGAGCAGTACTTC. Its translation is CASSPSGGDSYEQYF. The gene calls are TRBV18 and TRBJ2-7, with 10 bases matching TRBD2. The V segment lost 3 bases and the J segment 0 bases; nucleotides outside the gene matches: 2. The CDR3 sequence is 15 residues long. CDR1 is KGHSH and CDR2 is LQKENI in the germline V gene. Drawing the rest from reference TRBV18 and TRBJ2-7, the complete variable domain is NAGVMQNPRHLVRRRGQEARLRCSPMKGHSHVYWYRQLPEEGLKFMVYLQKENIIDESGMPKERFSAEFPKEGPSILRIQQVVRGDSAAYFCASSPSGGDSYEQYFGPGTRLTVT.